The 8 T cell receptor beta chains given below trace back to one sample, sequenced in a study of T cells in Graves' hyperthyroidism and ophthalmopathy (dated by TCRdb to between 2018 and 2020). The library was generated by multiplex PCR. The instrument was an Illumina HiSeq 2000. TCR beta CDR3 regions were amplified from RNA transcripts. The first round of RT-PCR for the TCR CDR3 was performed with the HTBI primer set and the Qiagen OneStep RT-PCR kit. TCRdb redid the processing of the public reads, applying fastp at Q25 and MiXCR, and retained in-frame beta chains. Entries are consolidated by CDR3 protein sequence, retaining the most common genes and DNA. Within this sample are nearly 600,000 distinct CDR3 sequences, with approximately 15% of them counted one time only. Of the sample, about 5.8% is held by the ten largest clones. Sequences were obtained from blood. The receptors here all came from a woman between 25 and 40 years old with Graves' hyperthyroidism that later progressed to Graves' ophthalmopathy.

This clonotype was detected ten times or more. The genes are TRBV24-1 and TRBJ2-5, with D unresolved. V lost 3 bases and J lost 1, with 11 bases in between. The CDR3 totals 15 residues. CDR1 and CDR2 (germline): KGHDR, SFDVKD. CDR3 in DNA: TGTGCCACCAGTGATAACGGTCGTTCCCAAGAGACCCAGTACTTC. It translates to CATSDNGRSQETQYF.

This clonotype was observed at least ten times. V and J are TRBV28 and TRBJ2-5; 8 bases align to TRBD1. The V gene end was trimmed by 6 bases and the J gene end by 2 bases; junction bases not matched to a gene: 5. This CDR3 has 14 amino acids. Germline V gives CDR1 MDHEN, CDR2 SYDVKM. CDR3 sequence: CASRKQGAQETQYF. CDR3 bases: TGTGCCAGCAGGAAGCAGGGGGCTCAAGAGACCCAGTACTTC.

The chain combines TRBV11-2 with TRBJ2-5, with D perhaps TRBD1 (5 bases). Trimming removed 3 bases from V and 2 bases from J, with 13 bases in between. Germline CDR1 and CDR2: SGHAT and FQNNGV. The CDR3 sequence is 15 residues long. CDR3 region: CASSLWAGQQETQYF. As DNA, the CDR3 is TGTGCCAGCAGCTTGTGGGCCGGACAACAAGAGACCCAGTACTTC.

This clonotype has at least ten counts. The chain uses TRBV28 and TRBJ1-3; D not certain. V lost 5 bases to trimming and J lost 7 bases, with 15 bases between them. CDR1 is MDHEN and CDR2 is SYDVKM in the germline V gene. There are 14 residues in the CDR3. CDR3 in DNA: TGTGCCAGCAGTCTCCTTGAACACGGGAACACCATATATTTT. It codes for CASSLLEHGNTIYF.

This clonotype occurred many times. CDR3 amino acids: CATSRDHGDSYEQYF. The CDR3 bases are TGTGCCACCAGCAGAGATCACGGCGACTCCTACGAGCAGTACTTC. The V gene is TRBV15, the J gene TRBJ2-7; D is unclear. This CDR3 contains 15 residues. Germline CDR1 is LNHNV and CDR2 is YYDKDF (reference sequence). V lost 0 bases, J lost 0 bases, and 9 bases lay in between.

The V and J genes are TRBV7-2 and TRBJ2-7, with 11 bases matching TRBD1. From germline, CDR1 is SGHTA and CDR2 FQGNSA. The CDR3 runs to 16 residues. V trimming: 1 base; J trimming: 2 bases; junction bases outside the gene matches: 4. CDR3 in DNA: TGTGCCAGCAGCTTAGAGGGACAGGGGGTCCCCTACGAGCAGTACTTC. Amino acid sequence: CASSLEGQGVPYEQYF.

This clonotype occurred many times. The CDR3 nucleotides read TGTGCCAGCAGCCCGGGACTAGCGGGAGCATGGGAGCAGTACTTC. Amino acid sequence: CASSPGLAGAWEQYF. V is TRBV13 and J is TRBJ2-7, with 14 bases lining up with TRBD2. The CDR3 covers 15 residues. The V gene's germline CDR1 is PRHDT and CDR2 FYEKMQ (reference sequence). V trimming: 5 bases; J trimming: 7 bases; junction bases outside the gene matches: 7.

Ten or more counts support this clonotype. This sequence joins TRBV7-2 and TRBJ2-2; D gene ambiguous. The length of the CDR3 is 12 residues. The V and J ends lost 1 base and 9 bases respectively, with 6 bases between them. From germline, CDR1 is SGHTA and CDR2 FQGNSA. The CDR3 nucleotides are TGTGCCAGCAGCTTAGGCCTTCGGGAGCTGTTTTTT. Its translation is CASSLGLRELFF.